This TCR beta chain was documented in a study of graft-versus-host responses after intestinal transplantation (dated by TCRdb to the early 2020s). For the wider study: The transplants that recipients got were multivisceral, liver-intestinal, or isolated intestinal. Every recipient was given anti-thymocyte globulin induction, then maintenance tacrolimus and steroids for about three years. Graft-versus-host and host-versus-graft alloreactive T cell clones were tracked in the graft, circulation and bone marrow after intestinal transplantation using bulk TCR-beta CDR3 sequencing. To identify alloreactive clones, pre-transplant mixed lymphocyte reaction products were sequenced and compared with unstimulated pre-transplant donor and recipient T cells. A cohort of fewer than 25 intestinal transplant recipients, including one retransplant, was enrolled, and 3 patients lacking pretransplant specimens were excluded. A peak of at least 4% donor T cells among recipient peripheral blood mononuclear cells was the definition used for donor T cell macrochimerism. Rather than going through the commercial service, samples from three later patients were sequenced in-house on an Illumina MiSeq and processed with MiXCR.

The time point label, read with the paper, signifies: cells obtained before transplantation from donor or recipient. CD3+CD4+ and CD3+CD8+ populations were FACS-sorted from unstimulated pre-transplant donor and recipient cells taken from spleen or lymph nodes. The library was produced with the immunoSEQ multiplex PCR assay. For most patients, genomic DNA was isolated with the Qiagen DNeasy Blood and Tissue Kit and shipped frozen to Adaptive Biotechnologies for TCR sequencing. Adaptive Biotechnologies carried out high-throughput TCR-beta CDR3 sequencing of genomic DNA for most patients. Per the original workflow: TCR sequencing data for some 17 patients were retrieved from Adaptive's ImmunoSEQ software; three other patients were processed with MiXCR and VDJtools. To correct CD4 versus CD8 sorting errors, sequences present in both subsets at a frequency ratio below 5:1 were removed. CDR3 nucleotide sequences shared by donor and recipient were removed because the origin of these sequences could not be assigned. Alloreactive clones required at least 2-fold expansion over unstimulated cells and minimum CFSE-low frequency of 0.002% (template counts) or 0.001% (read counts). Clones detected in sequenced pre-transplant spleen, lymph node, or MLR CFSE-low populations of the donor or recipient were defined as mappable. The cumulative frequency of alloreactive clones was calculated as a percentage of all sequences, weighted by copy number. The source is immuneACCESS, and TCRdb retained only in-frame sequences with V and J called. Part of the clones is not carried over; for the studies checked, unresolved V genes explain less than half of this, and the remainder is unexplained. For V, J and clone size, that table is used; D and trimming come from the DNA. This sample holds around 120,000 clones; 85% to 95% were observed only once. The top ten hold 0.095% to 0.15% of the sample.

The germline V end is reduced by 6 bases and the J end by 4 bases; junction bases left unmatched: 9. The CDR3 measures 15 amino acids from cysteine to phenylalanine. Only the CDR3 region is kept as DNA, spanning 45 bases read in frame from base 1. From the germline V gene, CDR1 is MNHEY and CDR2 is SVGAGI. The paper as a whole reports these results and caveats: In patients with donor T cell macrochimerism, the allografts had high GvH to HvG T cell clonal ratios. GvH clones were found in recipient bone marrow, and some of the GvH clones appeared earlier in ileal mucosa or blood, which is consistent with an intestinal mucosal origin. Conclusions were limited by the relatively low number and heterogeneity of intestinal transplant patients. Early after transplant, peak levels of circulating GvH clones were found to be associated with declines in HvG clones.

To note about this clone: The antigen it recognizes is unknown. Per-base qualities were not stored, and no clone one base away is much larger.

The TCR was taken from a human donor who received an intestinal transplant. Sequenced material: unstimulated CD4+ T cells sorted from spleen or lymph node cells, taken before intestinal transplant. This receptor chain uses TRBV6-5 and TRBJ1-1, with 9 bases aligning to TRBD1. CDR3 sequence: CASRGRQGEGTEAFF. The nucleotide sequence reads as follows: TGTGCCAGCAGGGGGAGACAGGGGGAGGGCACTGAAGCTTTCTTT.